The TCR beta chain described here comes from a study of graft-versus-host responses after intestinal transplantation. Study-wide background: Anti-thymocyte globulin induction was given to all recipients, followed by tacrolimus and steroids for around three years. Study-level results: Recipient bone marrow held GvH clones, some seen earlier in ileum or blood.

Germline assignment: CDR1 MGHDK and CDR2 SYGVNS. CDR3 size: 15 residues. Trimming left V 2 bases short and J 4 bases short, with 11 bases between. To note about this clone: Its antigen remains unidentified.

The assay was immunoSEQ multiplex PCR, and TCRdb's table has in-frame clones only and misses some. The sample holds around 36,000 clones, roughly 95% seen once. This chain links TRBV25-1 with TRBJ2-2; D is possibly TRBD1 or TRBD2 (6 bases each). The TCR originated in a human donor who was the organ donor for an intestinal transplant. The sample was unstimulated CD8+ T cells sorted from spleen or lymph node cells, taken before transplant. The CDR3 is CASSEPGASTGELFF. CDR3 nucleotides: TGTGCCAGCAGTGAACCGGGGGCCTCCACCGGGGAGCTGTTTTTT.